The clone carrying this T cell receptor (beta chain) was found a few times. This CDR3 is 13 amino acids long. Trimming took 5 bases from V and 6 from J; bases not matched to a gene: 8. Germline CDR1 DFQATT, CDR2 SNEGSKA (reference sequence). This sample stems from a study of T cell repertoires in cytomegalovirus infection. In the study overall: It can be stated that public TCR beta signatures indicated CMV infection as well as a matching HLA type.

TCRdb used MiXCR to reprocess the reads, holding one entry per CDR3 protein. Found here are nearly 650,000 distinct CDR3 sequences, around 24% of them singletons; the top ten hold 8%. The source material was CD8+ T cells from PBMCs. The clonotype originates from a human donor in good health (CMV status not recorded). Some clones in this sample may be carry-over from other donors' samples. The genes are TRBV20-1 and TRBJ1-2, with 8 bases identical to TRBD1. The CDR3 region is CSASLDREDGYTF. The CDR3 DNA reads as TGCAGTGCTTCCCTGGACAGGGAGGATGGCTACACCTTC.